Listed here is a single TCR beta chain. This clone was counted many times. There is no known antigen for this receptor. No much larger clone exists at a distance of one base, and base qualities are not known. The entire isolated RNA was reverse transcribed using the High Capacity cDNA Reverse Transcription Kit, and thus expressed TCRB transcripts were sequenced. Deep immunoSEQ sequencing was applied to naive, central memory and regulatory T cell samples, giving an average of about 3.7 million total reads per sample. Sorted cells were lysed in RLT buffer, and RNA was extracted using DNase-treated RNeasy Micro or Mini kits according to cell number. Each cell subset was processed on its own to prevent cross-contamination, while patient and healthy donor samples were processed together. TCRB sequences were amplified from cDNA with the immunoSEQ multiplex PCR, producing 87-bp fragments spanning the CDR3 region. Sequencing of the amplicons was performed on the Illumina HiSeq platform. In the paper's pipeline: PCR bias was corrected computationally using synthetic template baselines, and reads within Hamming distance 2 were collapsed, with unmergeable singletons discarded. By aligning reads against IMGT, V, D and J genes, CDR3 length, and insertions or deletions at six rearrangement sites were assigned. Within each subset, clonotype counts were normalized to sorted cell number, and only after that were true diversity and Gini coefficients computed with the tcR R package. Repertoire sharing was quantified using the overlap coefficient calculated on TCRB nucleotide sequences. The table comes from immuneACCESS by way of TCRdb, which keeps in-frame sequences with V and J called. Part of the clones is missing from these tables; in studies checked, under half for an unresolved V gene and the rest for unknown reasons. That table supplies the V and J calls and clone size; D and trimming were determined from the DNA. The sample has about 150,000 clones on record, around 10% of them singletons. The ten largest make up about 1.9% of the sample.

This record comes from a study of beta chain features in type 1 diabetes listed by TCRdb under 2018. The study in broad terms: Mean age, gender distribution, total cell number and subset yield were not different between patients and healthy donors. A total of 85 million to 140 million sorted cells were examined across all samples, and the number of cells per subset was strongly correlated with RNA yield. The study compared the TCRB repertoires of sorted circulating CD4+ T cell subsets in recently diagnosed type 1 diabetes patients with those in matched healthy donors. Regulatory and stem cell-like memory subsets were obtained from only 8 patients and roughly 8 healthy donors, while naive and central memory subsets were obtained from all 30 or so donors.

The paper as a whole reports these results and caveats: Shorter templates might be favored by PCR, yet because patient and control samples were amplified and corrected together, any such skew would affect both groups equally. Because the HLA sub-analyses included only small numbers of individuals, any influence of HLA type on TCRB rearrangement was left unresolved. Because cDNA was sequenced instead of genomic DNA, highly expressing activated cells could be over-represented, though the groups showed no difference in activation or CD3 levels. A moderate but significant shortening of TCRB CDR3 length was observed in type 1 diabetes patients in all four CD4+ subsets. The naive, central memory and regulatory TCRB repertoires appeared to resemble one another more closely among patients than among healthy donors. At VDJ recombination sites, type 1 diabetes patients had fewer insertions and more deleted nucleotides, which implies abnormalities in thymic rearrangement.

From each donor, a single peripheral blood sample of around 0.12 L on average was drawn into heparinised tubes. A BD FACSAria II was used to sort naive, central memory, regulatory and stem cell-like memory CD4+ T cells with a panel that included CD45RO, CCR7, CD25, CD127, CD95 and CD27. All sorted populations exceeded 95% purity. PBMCs were isolated right away by Lymphoprep density gradient centrifugation and were stained directly, without culture. To minimize batch effects, samples were stained and sorted in pairs, one healthy donor with one patient per experiment. The germline V gene gives CDR1 as SNHLY and CDR2 as FYNNEI. Compared with germline, V lacks 6 bases and J lacks 6 bases; bases without a gene match: 6. The CDR3 contains 13 residues, cysteine and phenylalanine counted. The DNA shown is the 39-base CDR3, in frame from base 1.

Sequencing was done on a sample of central memory CD4+ T cells from blood. The origin of this receptor is a man in his late teens or twenties in good health. The sequence is built from TRBV2 and TRBJ2-5; 8 middle bases align to TRBD1. The CDR3 protein is CASREDRVKTQYF. The DNA is as follows: TGTGCCAGCAGAGAGGACAGGGTAAAGACCCAGTACTTC.